The TCR beta chain under discussion was sequenced for a study of blood T cell repertoires in COVID-19. Background on the study: Samples of COVID-19 (acute and convalescent) were obtained from the United States, Italy and Spain.

Authors' analysis steps: Estimated nucleated cell counts came from reference gene primer amplification. Measured with immunoSEQ multiplex PCR; TCRdb has only the in-frame clones, and not every one. The V and J calls and clone size come from that table; D and trimming were worked out from the DNA. The sample lists about 210,000 clones, 75% to 90% occurring once. The CDR3 is 15 residues long. Looked up from germline, CDR1 is SGHTA and CDR2 is FQGNSA. Trimming took 5 bases from V and 8 from J; bases not matched to a gene: 13. This sequence joins TRBV7-2 and TRBJ1-1; 8 bases fit TRBD1. The TCR originated in a woman aged 70-85 years with COVID-19, enrolled during active disease. The sample consisted of peripheral blood. CDR3 sequence reads: CASSPTWTGFKEAFF. DNA for the CDR3: TGTGCCAGCAGCCCAACATGGACAGGGTTCAAGGAAGCTTTCTTT.